This T cell receptor beta chain was captured in a study of post-analysis software for immune sequencing data. Overall study: Disease trajectories encompassed relapsing-remitting, secondary progressive and progressive-relapsing multiple sclerosis. The study's findings and limits: Among several TRBV segments more frequent in patients than controls were TRBV5-6, TRBV5-1 and TRBV20-1.

About this clonotype: Its antigen is as yet unknown. Germline and junction disagree at one end, which may indicate a read error.

The library was made from cDNA and included unique molecular identifiers. T cells numbering about 0.85 to 10 million gave rise to roughly 0.5 million cDNA molecules. TCRdb passed the PCR reads through MiXCR, listing each CDR3 protein once. This sample carries hundreds of thousands of distinct CDR3 sequences, around 60% of them seen once, and the ten largest clones take 11%. Per germline, CDR1 SGHTA and CDR2 FQGNSA. CDR3 length: 18 amino acids. Specimen: blood. The origin of this receptor is a girl aged 2 to 10 with multiple sclerosis. The rearrangement uses TRBV7-2 and TRBJ2-1; tentatively, D is TRBD1 (7 bases). This chain's CDR3 is CASSLPRGYSGAYSEQFF. CDR3 nucleotides: TGTGCCAGCAGCTTACCCAGGGGGTATAGCGGAGCCTACAGTGAGCAGTTCTTC.